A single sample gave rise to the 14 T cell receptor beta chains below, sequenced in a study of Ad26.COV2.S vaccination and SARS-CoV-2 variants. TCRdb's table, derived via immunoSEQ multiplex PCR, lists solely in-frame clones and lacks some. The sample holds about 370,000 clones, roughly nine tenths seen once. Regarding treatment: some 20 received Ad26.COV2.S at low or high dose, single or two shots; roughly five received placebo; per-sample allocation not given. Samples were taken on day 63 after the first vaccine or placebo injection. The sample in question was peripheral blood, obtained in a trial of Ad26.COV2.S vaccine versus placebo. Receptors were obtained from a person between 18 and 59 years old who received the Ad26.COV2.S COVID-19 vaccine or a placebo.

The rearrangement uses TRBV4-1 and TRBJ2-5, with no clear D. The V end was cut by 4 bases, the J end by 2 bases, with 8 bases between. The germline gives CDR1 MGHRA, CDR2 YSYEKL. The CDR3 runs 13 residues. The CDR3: CASSRILQETQYF. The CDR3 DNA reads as TGCGCCAGCAGCCGGATACTACAAGAGACCCAGTACTTC.

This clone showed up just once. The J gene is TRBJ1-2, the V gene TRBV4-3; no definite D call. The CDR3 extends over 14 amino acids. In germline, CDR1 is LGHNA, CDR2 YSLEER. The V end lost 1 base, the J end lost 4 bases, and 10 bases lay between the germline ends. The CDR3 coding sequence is TGCGCCAGCAGCCAAGTTGTTGGGTCCTATGGCTACACCTTC. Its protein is CASSQVVGSYGYTF.

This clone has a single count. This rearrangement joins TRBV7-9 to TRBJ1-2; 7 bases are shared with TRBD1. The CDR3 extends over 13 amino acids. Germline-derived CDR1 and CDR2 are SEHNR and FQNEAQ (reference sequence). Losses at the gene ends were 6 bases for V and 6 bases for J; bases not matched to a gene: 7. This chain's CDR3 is CASRRDRVNGYTF. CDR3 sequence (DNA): TGTGCCAGCAGACGTGACAGGGTAAATGGCTACACCTTC.

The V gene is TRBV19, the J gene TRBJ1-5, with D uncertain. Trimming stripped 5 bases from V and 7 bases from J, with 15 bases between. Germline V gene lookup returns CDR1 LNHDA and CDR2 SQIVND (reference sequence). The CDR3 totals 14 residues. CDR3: CASSGLGSGQPQHF. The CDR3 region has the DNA TGTGCCAGTAGTGGGCTGGGGTCGGGGCAGCCCCAGCATTTT.

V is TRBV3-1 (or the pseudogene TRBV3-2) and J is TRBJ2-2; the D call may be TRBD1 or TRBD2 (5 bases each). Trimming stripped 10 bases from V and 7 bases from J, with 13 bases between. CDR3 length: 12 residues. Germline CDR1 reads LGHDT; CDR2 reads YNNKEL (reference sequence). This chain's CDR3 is CATAGTIGELFF. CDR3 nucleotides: TGTGCCACCGCCGGGACGATCGGGGAGCTGTTTTTT.

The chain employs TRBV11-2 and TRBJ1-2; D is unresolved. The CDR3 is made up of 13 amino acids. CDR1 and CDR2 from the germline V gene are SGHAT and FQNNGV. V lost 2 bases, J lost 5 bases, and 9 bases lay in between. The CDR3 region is CASSLSNVYGYTF. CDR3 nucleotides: TGTGCCAGCAGCTTATCGAACGTATATGGCTACACCTTC.

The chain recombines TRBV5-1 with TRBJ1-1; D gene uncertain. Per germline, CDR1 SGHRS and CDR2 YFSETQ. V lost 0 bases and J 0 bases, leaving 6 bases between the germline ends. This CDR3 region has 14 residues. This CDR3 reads CASSLGGVNTEAFF. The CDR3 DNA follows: TGCGCCAGCAGCTTGGGTGGAGTGAACACTGAAGCTTTCTTT.

The CDR3 loop is CASNTGTPYTGELFF. CDR3 nucleotide sequence: TGTGCCAGCAACACCGGGACACCCTACACCGGGGAGCTGTTTTTT. This chain joins TRBV7-9 and TRBJ2-2; D is perhaps TRBD1 (6 bases). The CDR3 has 15 residues. With 7 bases removed from V and 3 bases from J, the gap between germline ends came to 15 bases. Germline V CDR1 and CDR2: SEHNR, FQNEAQ (reference sequence). The full variable domain, with the rest looked up from reference TRBV7-9 and TRBJ2-2, is DTGVSQNPRHKITKRGQNVTFRCDPISEHNRLYWYRQTLGQGPEFLTYFQNEAQLEKSRLLSDRFSAERPKGSFSTLEIQRTEQGDSAMYLCASNTGTPYTGELFFGEGSRLTVL.

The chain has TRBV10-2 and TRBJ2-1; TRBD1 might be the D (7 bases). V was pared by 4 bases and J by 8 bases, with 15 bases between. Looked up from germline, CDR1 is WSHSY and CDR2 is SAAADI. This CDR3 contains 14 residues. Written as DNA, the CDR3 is TGCGCCAGCAGTGTTGTCAGGGGGGCCGATGAGCAGTTCTTC. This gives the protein CASSVVRGADEQFF.

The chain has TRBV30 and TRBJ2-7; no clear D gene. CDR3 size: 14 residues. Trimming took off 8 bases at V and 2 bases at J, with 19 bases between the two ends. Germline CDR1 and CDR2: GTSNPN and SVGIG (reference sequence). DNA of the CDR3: TGTGCCAAAACCGGGCCCCAAACCCCCTACGAGCAGTACTTC. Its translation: CAKTGPQTPYEQYF.

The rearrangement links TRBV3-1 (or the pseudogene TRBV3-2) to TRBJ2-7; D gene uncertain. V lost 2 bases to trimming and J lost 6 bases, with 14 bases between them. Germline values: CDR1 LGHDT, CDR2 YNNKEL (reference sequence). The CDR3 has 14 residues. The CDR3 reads CASSQSLLVAEQYF. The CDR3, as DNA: TGTGCCAGCAGCCAATCCCTTTTGGTAGCCGAGCAGTACTTC.

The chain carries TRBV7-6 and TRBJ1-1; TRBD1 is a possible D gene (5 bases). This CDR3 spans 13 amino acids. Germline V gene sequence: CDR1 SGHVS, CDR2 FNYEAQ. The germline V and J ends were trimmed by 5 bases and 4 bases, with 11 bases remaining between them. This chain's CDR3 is CASSAGTTTEAFF. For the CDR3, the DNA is TGTGCCAGCAGCGCCGGGACCACCACTGAAGCTTTCTTT.

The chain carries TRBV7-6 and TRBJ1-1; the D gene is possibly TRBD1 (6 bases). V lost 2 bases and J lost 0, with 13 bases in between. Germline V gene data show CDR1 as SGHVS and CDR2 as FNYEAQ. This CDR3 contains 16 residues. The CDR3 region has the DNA TGTGCCAGCAGCTTACCAAGGGGGGCCCTGAACACTGAAGCTTTCTTT. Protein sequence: CASSLPRGALNTEAFF.

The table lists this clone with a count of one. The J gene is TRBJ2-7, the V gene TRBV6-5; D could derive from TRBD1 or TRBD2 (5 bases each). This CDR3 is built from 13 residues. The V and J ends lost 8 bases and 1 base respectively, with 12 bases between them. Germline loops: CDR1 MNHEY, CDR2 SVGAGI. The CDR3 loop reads CASPREGSYEQYF. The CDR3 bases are TGTGCCAGCCCGCGAGAGGGGTCCTACGAGCAGTACTTC.